These 24 T cell receptor beta chains came from one sample sequenced in a study of blood T cell repertoires in COVID-19 (dated by TCRdb to the early 2020s). Libraries were made using the immunoSEQ multiplex PCR assay. TCRdb's version of the immuneACCESS table is confined to in-frame rearrangements and falls short of the full clone set. An unresolved V gene accounts for under half of the shortfall where checked; the remainder is of unknown origin. The sample table holds hundreds of thousands of clones, of which 80% to 90% were seen once. Of the sample, more than 0.95% is held by the ten largest clones. Input material: PBMCs or T cells enriched from blood (not recorded which). All receptors derive from a man aged 25-45 years who had recovered from COVID-19.

The CDR3 loop is CASSFGTATNEKLFF. CDR3 in DNA: TGCGCCAGCAGCTTTGGGACAGCAACTAATGAAAAACTGTTTTTT. The chain has TRBV5-1 and TRBJ1-4, with 7 bases lining up with TRBD1. The CDR3 consists of 15 residues. The V segment lost 2 bases and the J segment 0 bases; nucleotides outside the gene matches: 1. CDR1 and CDR2 (germline): SGHRS, YFSETQ.

This rearrangement joins TRBV5-1 to TRBJ2-7; TRBD2 aligns across 9 bases. Germline V gene sequence: CDR1 SGHRS, CDR2 YFSETQ. The CDR3 spans 13 residues. V lost 7 bases, J lost 4 bases, and 6 bases stayed unmatched. The CDR3 sequence: CASGSGSGYEQYF. The CDR3, as DNA: TGCGCCAGCGGTAGCGGGAGTGGGTACGAGCAGTACTTC.

The V call is TRBV18, the J call TRBJ2-3, with D tentatively TRBD2 (6 bases). In germline, CDR1 is KGHSH, CDR2 LQKENI. Trimming took off 6 bases at V and 9 bases at J, with 22 bases between the two ends. This CDR3 contains 15 residues. The CDR3 coding sequence is TGTGCCAGCTCCCCCGTGGTAGCGGCGCGGGGCACGCAGTATTTT. It is translated as CASSPVVAARGTQYF.

The chain joins TRBV6-1 to TRBJ2-5; 10 bases are shared with TRBD1. The trim removed 4 bases at V and 2 bases at J, leaving 10 bases unmatched. There are 17 residues in the CDR3. CDR1 is MNHNS and CDR2 is SASEGT in the germline V gene. CDR3 DNA: TGTGCCAGCAGTGGCCTCCACGGGACAGGGGTTCAAGAGACCCAGTACTTC. It yields the protein CASSGLHGTGVQETQYF.

This clone occurred once. The chain combines TRBV5-1 with TRBJ1-2; 9 bases fit TRBD1. The junction had 5 bases not matched to a gene; V was cut back by 4 bases and J by 7 bases. The CDR3 covers 13 residues. Germline V gene lookup returns CDR1 SGHRS and CDR2 YFSETQ. CDR3 DNA: TGCGCCAGCAGCCGAGGACAGGGGATTGGCTACACCTTC. Its protein is CASSRGQGIGYTF.

The CDR3 sequence: CASSYTGSYNSPLHF. The DNA of the CDR3 is TGTGCCAGCAGCTACACGGGCTCCTATAATTCACCCCTCCACTTT. This chain joins TRBV11-2 and TRBJ1-6; no definite D call. The germline V gene has CDR1 SGHAT and CDR2 FQNNGV. The length of the CDR3 is 15 residues. Trimming shortened V by 4 bases and J by 0 bases, and 7 bases separated the two germline ends.

The chain links TRBV5-1 to TRBJ1-3; possibly TRBD1 for D (6 bases). Trimming removed 0 bases at V and 7 bases at J, with 14 bases between. The CDR3 consists of 15 residues. CDR1 and CDR2 from the germline V gene are SGHRS and YFSETQ. CDR3 sequence (DNA): TGCGCCAGCAGCTTGGTAGAAGGGACATTGAACACCATATATTTT. It specifies CASSLVEGTLNTIYF.

The chain carries TRBV5-1 and TRBJ2-3; 9 positions agree with TRBD2. Trimming at V came to 4 bases and at J to 3 bases, leaving 6 bases not matched to a gene. Looked up from germline, CDR1 is SGHRS and CDR2 is YFSETQ. The CDR3 covers 15 residues. CDR3 amino acids: CASSRSGGMTDTQYF. CDR3 in DNA: TGCGCCAGCAGCCGTAGCGGGGGAATGACAGATACGCAGTATTTT.

The chain is built from TRBV7-2 and TRBJ1-2; 10 nucleotides agree with TRBD1. After removal of 6 bases from V and 4 bases from J, the junction contained 8 bases not matched to a gene. CDR3 length: 15 residues. The germline CDR1 and CDR2 sequences are SGHTA and FQGNSA. The DNA for the CDR3 is TGTGCCAGCAGTCGGACAGGGGGAGGGACCTATGGCTACACCTTC. This encodes CASSRTGGGTYGYTF.

The CDR3 spells CASSVREAAYSYEQYF. For the CDR3, the DNA is TGTGCCAGCAGCGTCCGCGAAGCGGCTTACTCCTACGAGCAGTACTTC. The chain has TRBV9 and TRBJ2-7, with D possibly being TRBD2 (5 bases). In germline, CDR1 is SGDLS, CDR2 YYNGEE. Trimming shortened V by 2 bases and J by 0 bases, and 15 bases separated the two germline ends. The CDR3 covers 16 residues.

This chain joins TRBV28 and TRBJ2-2; 8 nucleotides agree with TRBD2. Germline CDR1 is MDHEN and CDR2 is SYDVKM. This CDR3 has 16 residues. Trimming cost V 2 bases and J 2 bases; bases outside gene matches: 4. The chain's CDR3 is CASSLTGGINTGELFF. For the CDR3, the DNA is TGTGCCAGCAGTTTAACGGGAGGGATAAACACCGGGGAGCTGTTTTTT.

V usage is TRBV13 and J usage is TRBJ1-1; D gene uncertain. CDR3 length: 12 amino acids. Trimming shortened V by 5 bases and J by 6 bases, and 10 bases separated the two germline ends. Per the germline V gene, CDR1 is PRHDT and CDR2 is FYEKMQ (reference sequence). CDR3 DNA sequence: TGTGCCAGCAGCCTAAGGAGGGCTGAAGCTTTCTTT. It yields the protein CASSLRRAEAFF.

V and J are TRBV5-1 and TRBJ2-1; TRBD2 is a possible D gene (5 bases). The CDR3 has 14 residues. Germline V CDR1 and CDR2: SGHRS, YFSETQ. The germline V and J ends were trimmed by 4 bases and 8 bases, with 16 bases remaining between them. In DNA form, the CDR3 reads TGCGCCAGCAGCCGAATAGGACTTTTGGATGAGCAGTTCTTC. It encodes CASSRIGLLDEQFF.

The V gene is TRBV3-1 (or the pseudogene TRBV3-2), the J gene TRBJ1-5; no reliable D call. The ends were cut back, 1 base at V and 5 bases at J, with 9 bases in the middle. There are 14 residues in the CDR3. Germline CDR1 and CDR2: LGHDT and YNNKEL (reference sequence). CDR3 DNA sequence: TGTGCCAGCAGCCAAGTTGGGCAACATCAGCCCCAGCATTTT. Residues: CASSQVGQHQPQHF.

J is TRBJ2-7 and V is TRBV7-9; 12 positions match TRBD1. Germline V gives CDR1 SEHNR, CDR2 FQNEAQ (reference sequence). V dropped 0 bases and J dropped 10; count of bases not matched to a gene: 7. This CDR3 has 15 amino acids. The CDR3 region has the DNA TGTGCCAGCAGCTTAGCCGGGACAGGGGGCTTGGACCAGTACTTC. Amino acids: CASSLAGTGGLDQYF.

The chain uses TRBV10-3 and TRBJ1-1; D remains ambiguous. V was pared by 4 bases and J by 1 base, with 7 bases between. Germline CDR1 is ENHRY and CDR2 is SYGVKD. This CDR3 comprises 13 residues. In DNA form, the CDR3 reads TGTGCCATCAGTGCAAAACAGAACACTGAAGCTTTCTTT. Protein: CAISAKQNTEAFF.

The CDR3 is CASSLAGTSGTDTQYF. CDR3 nucleotides: TGTGCCAGCAGCTTGGCGGGGACTAGCGGCACAGATACGCAGTATTTT. The V gene is TRBV7-2, the J gene TRBJ2-3; 10 nucleotides match TRBD2. There are 16 residues in the CDR3. Germline CDR1 SGHTA, CDR2 FQGNSA. Trimming cost V 3 bases and J 1 base; bases outside gene matches: 4.

The chain joins TRBV7-9 to TRBJ2-3; 11 bases line up with TRBD2. V was pared by 5 bases and J by 0 bases, with 4 bases of the junction left unmatched. Germline V CDR1 and CDR2: SEHNR, FQNEAQ (reference sequence). The CDR3 has 16 residues. The CDR3 bases are TGTGCCAGCAGCGGGGGGACTAGCGGTAGCACAGATACGCAGTATTTT. This sequence encodes CASSGGTSGSTDTQYF.

The sample holds one count of this clone. This chain connects TRBV5-1 to TRBJ2-3, with D maybe TRBD1 (5 bases). Trimming took 3 bases from V and 0 from J, leaving 14 bases between them. The CDR3 spans 16 residues. CDR1 is SGHRS, CDR2 YFSETQ, per germline. Here the CDR3 reads CASSSQVLGSTDTQYF. CDR3 bases: TGCGCCAGCAGCTCACAGGTTCTCGGAAGCACAGATACGCAGTATTTT.

There are a few counts of this clone. V is TRBV11-2 and J is TRBJ2-7, with D unresolved. Germline assignment: CDR1 SGHAT and CDR2 FQNNGV. CDR3 length: 15 residues. Trimming cost V 4 bases and J 3 bases, with 16 bases left between them. The CDR3 here is CASSSLLGSSYEQYF. CDR3 DNA: TGTGCCAGCAGCTCCTTGCTCGGGTCAAGCTACGAGCAGTACTTC. The whole variable domain, filled in from reference TRBV11-2 and TRBJ2-7, reads EAGVAQSPRYKIIEKRQSVAFWCNPISGHATLYWYQQILGQGPKLLIQFQNNGVVDDSQLPKDRFSAERLKGVDSTLKIQPAKLEDSAVYLCASSSLLGSSYEQYFGPGTRLTVT.

The rearrangement joins TRBV5-4 to TRBJ2-5; 8 bases match TRBD1. The CDR3 covers 16 residues. Trimming cost V 1 base and J 5 bases; bases outside gene matches: 10. Germline lookup yields CDR1 SGHNT and CDR2 YYREEE (reference sequence). CDR3 nucleotides: TGTGCCAGCAGCTTGCCAGGGGGCGCTTTTATGGAGACCCAGTACTTC. Translating gives CASSLPGGAFMETQYF.

This chain connects TRBV24-1 to TRBJ2-1; TRBD2 might be the D (6 bases). This CDR3 region has 17 residues. Germline V gene data show CDR1 as KGHDR and CDR2 as SFDVKD. The ends were cut back, 4 bases at V and 0 bases at J, with 15 bases in the middle. The CDR3 DNA follows: TGTGCCACCAGTGAGGCCCGGGGGTCCAGCTCCTACAATGAGCAGTTCTTC. Its protein product is CATSEARGSSSYNEQFF.

This chain joins TRBV6-5 and TRBJ2-7; the D is unclear. Trimming cost V 4 bases and J 0 bases, with 7 bases left between them. This CDR3 spans 13 amino acids. Germline CDR1 MNHEY, CDR2 SVGAGI. CDR3 amino acids: CASSSPGSYEQYF. The CDR3 coding sequence is TGTGCCAGCAGTTCGCCGGGCTCCTACGAGCAGTACTTC.

The chain has TRBV24-1 and TRBJ2-1; 10 bases fit TRBD2. The CDR3 loop spans 15 amino acids. The trim removed 6 bases at V and 8 bases at J, leaving 9 bases unmatched. CDR1 KGHDR and CDR2 SFDVKD come from the germline V gene. CDR3 in DNA: TGTGCCACCAGTAGTAACCTAGCGGGAGAGGATGAGCAGTTCTTC. This gives the protein CATSSNLAGEDEQFF.